This paragraph reports one T cell receptor beta chain. Only in-frame clones appear in the TCRdb table, and some are missing; sequencing was by immunoSEQ multiplex PCR. Here the sample spans about 49,000 clones, approximately 86% being singletons. This sample stems from a study of blood T cell repertoires in COVID-19. V was pared by 4 bases and J by 6 bases, with 9 bases of the junction left unmatched. The CDR3 consists of 16 residues. The germline CDR1 and CDR2 sequences are MDHEN and SYDVKM. Sequencing used peripheral blood. The receptor's source is a man in his forties with active COVID-19. The chain employs TRBV28 and TRBJ2-7; 13 nucleotides match TRBD2. Here the CDR3 reads CASSSPGLAGRSEQYF. In DNA form, the CDR3 reads TGTGCCAGCAGTTCTCCGGGACTAGCGGGACGGTCCGAGCAGTACTTC. Supplemented by reference TRBV28 and TRBJ2-7, the full variable domain reads DVKVTQSSRYLVKRTGEKVFLECVQDMDHENMFWYRQDPGLGLRLIYFSYDVKMKEKGDIPEGYSVSREKKERFSLILESASTNQTSMYLCASSSPGLAGRSEQYFGPGTRLTVT.